These 31 T cell receptor beta chains were sequenced from one sample in a study of T cell responses to AZD1222 COVID-19 vaccine. Clones were read by immunoSEQ multiplex PCR, and TCRdb kept only the in-frame ones, dropping some. The sample has 170,000 or so clones, over 75% seen once. Specimen: peripheral blood, collected on day 0 of AZD1222 vaccination. These receptor sequences come from an adult in good health.

This chain connects TRBV7-2 to TRBJ1-5; D ambiguous. Germline assignment: CDR1 SGHTA and CDR2 FQGNSA. The CDR3 is made up of 17 amino acids. Trimming removed 1 base from V and 3 bases from J, with 16 bases in between. CDR3 bases: TGTGCCAGCAGCTTAGAGCCTAGTACAGCCAACAATCAGCCCCAGCATTTT. Amino acid sequence: CASSLEPSTANNQPQHF.

The chain recombines TRBV11-2 with TRBJ2-7, with unresolved D. The length of the CDR3 is 14 residues. In germline, CDR1 is SGHAT, CDR2 FQNNGV. V was shortened by 3 bases and J by 2 bases, with 11 bases between the two germline ends. The CDR3 bases are TGTGCCAGCAGCTTTTCCCTGGGAACCTACGAGCAGTACTTC. It translates to CASSFSLGTYEQYF.

The CDR3 is CASSLAGGLDEQFF. The CDR3 DNA follows: TGTGCCAGCAGCTTAGCGGGGGGGCTTGATGAGCAGTTCTTC. The genes are TRBV7-9 and TRBJ2-1; tentatively, D is TRBD2 (7 bases). Per germline, CDR1 SEHNR and CDR2 FQNEAQ (reference sequence). The CDR3 sequence is 14 residues long. Trimming pared 0 bases from V and 8 bases from J, leaving 11 bases between.

This chain links TRBV5-4 with TRBJ2-2; 9 bases agree with TRBD2. This CDR3 has 17 residues. Germline V gene data show CDR1 as SGHNT and CDR2 as YYREEE (reference sequence). The J segment lost 3 bases and the V segment lost 4 bases, leaving 10 bases of the junction unmatched. The CDR3 DNA follows: TGTGCCAGCAGCGTGCTGGCTAGCGGGGTTTACACCGGGGAGCTGTTTTTT. Its protein product is CASSVLASGVYTGELFF.

This chain uses TRBV21-1 with TRBJ1-5; the DNA was not used to check the table's D call, TRBD1. TRBV21-1 is designated a pseudogene. The CDR3 is 21 residues long. The CDR3 loop reads CASTAPGQGLFRRYSNQPQHF. The CDR3 DNA sequence: TGTGCCAGCACCGCCCCGGGACAGGGTCTTTTCCGGCGATATAGCAATCAGCCCCAGCATTTT.

In regard to this clone: This CDR3 is also generated by other DNA sequences in the sample. The V and J genes are TRBV9 and TRBJ1-2; tentative D call: TRBD1 (5 bases). The length of the CDR3 is 12 residues. Germline loops: CDR1 SGDLS, CDR2 YYNGEE. Trimming shortened V by 0 bases and J by 8 bases, and 8 bases separated the two germline ends. The CDR3 reads CASSVGGDGYTF. Written as DNA, the CDR3 is TGTGCCAGCAGCGTAGGCGGGGACGGCTACACCTTC.

The CDR3 reads CASSPSRQGARDGYTF. The CDR3 DNA follows: TGTGCCAGCTCACCCTCGAGACAGGGGGCCAGGGATGGCTACACCTTC. The chain combines TRBV18 with TRBJ1-2; 10 bases are shared with TRBD1. This CDR3 spans 16 amino acids. V shed 3 bases, J shed 6 bases, and the junction held 10 bases outside the gene matches. The V gene's germline CDR1 is KGHSH and CDR2 LQKENI.

The chain combines TRBV6-5 with TRBJ1-2, with TRBD1 matching 11 bases. Germline CDR1 reads MNHEY; CDR2 reads SVGAGI. This CDR3 has 15 amino acids. With 6 bases clipped from V and 8 bases from J, the junction kept 11 bases outside the gene matches. CDR3 in DNA: TGTGCCAGCAGCTCACCGGGACAGGGGGAGCACGGCTACACCTTC. Translating it yields CASSSPGQGEHGYTF.

This clone was counted a few times. The CDR3, as DNA: TGTGCCAGCAGCCGACCAAGGGACTTTCGAGAGACCCAGTACTTC. Its protein product is CASSRPRDFRETQYF. This chain uses TRBV6-6 with TRBJ2-5; tentatively, D is TRBD2 (6 bases). The CDR3 has 15 residues. V was shortened by 6 bases and J by 4 bases, with 18 bases between the two germline ends. Germline CDR1 MNHNY, CDR2 SVGAGI (reference sequence).

The V and J genes are TRBV4-3 and TRBJ1-4; D is unresolved. The length of the CDR3 is 14 residues. The germline V gene encodes CDR1 LGHNA and CDR2 YSLEER. V was shortened by 3 bases and J by 4 bases, with 9 bases between the two germline ends. The CDR3 nucleotides are TGCGCCAGCAGCCAGGAACCTCATAATGAAAAACTGTTTTTT. Its protein is CASSQEPHNEKLFF.

As concerns this clone: The identical CDR3 is also encoded by other nucleotide sequences in the sample. V and J are TRBV5-1 and TRBJ2-3; TRBD2 matches 9 bases. Trimming at V came to 0 bases and at J to 3 bases, leaving 5 bases not matched to a gene. Germline loops: CDR1 SGHRS, CDR2 YFSETQ. This CDR3 spans 16 amino acids. CDR3 sequence (DNA): TGCGCCAGCAGCTTGGACGGCGGGGGGGCAACAGATACGCAGTATTTT. Translated: CASSLDGGGATDTQYF.

This rearrangement joins TRBV18 to TRBJ2-5; D is unclear. Trimming removed 4 bases at V and 1 base at J, with 7 bases between. Germline V gene lookup returns CDR1 KGHSH and CDR2 LQKENI. This CDR3 region has 13 residues. As DNA, the CDR3 is TGTGCCAGCTCACAGACCACCCAAGAGACCCAGTACTTC. Translation gives CASSQTTQETQYF.

The rearrangement uses TRBV7-2 and TRBJ1-5; the D gene is possibly TRBD1 (5 bases). The germline gives CDR1 SGHTA, CDR2 FQGNSA. Trimming left V 5 bases short and J 0 bases short, with 14 bases between. The CDR3 runs 16 residues. The DNA for the CDR3 is TGTGCCAGCAGCCCCGGGGCAGCATATAGCAATCAGCCCCAGCATTTT. Its protein is CASSPGAAYSNQPQHF.

This clone has just one count. The CDR3 region has the DNA TGTGCCAGCAGTTACCAGGCAGGGGGGTATGGCTACACCTTC. This sequence encodes CASSYQAGGYGYTF. V is TRBV28 and J is TRBJ1-2; 7 bases fit TRBD1. The length of the CDR3 is 14 residues. V was pared by 4 bases and J by 5 bases, with 7 bases of the junction left unmatched. Germline lookup yields CDR1 MDHEN and CDR2 SYDVKM.

The sample holds a few counts of this clone. The chain recombines TRBV18 with TRBJ2-7; TRBD1 aligns across 7 bases. The length of the CDR3 is 15 residues. Trimming removed 3 bases from V and 0 bases from J; junction bases left unmatched: 5. The germline gives CDR1 KGHSH, CDR2 LQKENI. In DNA, the CDR3 is TGTGCCAGCTCACCCCAGGGGGACAGCTCCTACGAGCAGTACTTC. Translation gives CASSPQGDSSYEQYF.

The rearrangement uses TRBV24-1 and TRBJ2-2, with TRBD1 matching over 9 bases. The CDR3 is made up of 15 amino acids. V shed 4 bases, J shed 1 base, and the junction held 0 bases outside the gene matches. Germline CDR1 is KGHDR and CDR2 is SFDVKD. CDR3 protein: CATSETGGNTGELFF. CDR3 coding DNA: TGTGCCACCAGTGAGACAGGGGGGAACACCGGGGAGCTGTTTTTT.

The chain carries TRBV24-1 and TRBJ1-1, with a weak D call TRBD1 (6 bases). Trimming took 7 bases from V and 4 from J, leaving 18 bases between them. CDR1 and CDR2 from the germline V gene are KGHDR and SFDVKD. This CDR3 is 15 amino acids long. The CDR3 DNA follows: TGTGCCACCAGGGACGGGACACTGGACGGCACTGAAGCTTTCTTT. Protein: CATRDGTLDGTEAFF.

This chain links TRBV5-1 with TRBJ2-1; 7 bases fit TRBD2. Germline V CDR1 and CDR2: SGHRS, YFSETQ. This CDR3 has 15 residues. The trim removed 0 bases at V and 6 bases at J, leaving 6 bases unmatched. For the CDR3, the DNA is TGCGCCAGCAGCTTGGGACTAGCCCCAATCAATGAGCAGTTCTTC. This codes for CASSLGLAPINEQFF.

This chain uses TRBV6-5 with TRBJ1-4; D unresolved. Germline CDR1 is MNHEY and CDR2 is SVGAGI. Trimming stripped 6 bases from V and 5 bases from J, with 16 bases between. The CDR3 extends over 15 amino acids. The CDR3 spells CASRPEIGGNEKLFF. CDR3 sequence (DNA): TGTGCCAGCAGGCCGGAGATCGGAGGGAATGAAAAACTGTTTTTT.

The chain carries TRBV5-1 and TRBJ1-4; 7 bases line up with TRBD1. Trimming removed 5 bases from V and 4 bases from J; junction bases left unmatched: 5. This CDR3 region has 14 residues. Germline-derived CDR1 and CDR2 are SGHRS and YFSETQ. CDR3: CASRSGTDNEKLFF. CDR3 bases: TGCGCCAGCAGGTCCGGGACAGATAATGAAAAACTGTTTTTT.

The rearrangement links TRBV5-6 to TRBJ1-6; D remains unclear. The CDR3 loop spans 14 amino acids. The germline gives CDR1 SGHDT, CDR2 YYEEEE. V lost 1 base and J 6 bases, leaving 8 bases between the germline ends. CDR3 DNA sequence: TGTGCCAGCAGCTTGCTGACCGGTAATTCACCCCTCCACTTT. Its protein is CASSLLTGNSPLHF. Full variable domain (missing parts from reference TRBV5-6 and TRBJ1-6): DAGVTQSPTHLIKTRGQQVTLRCSPKSGHDTVSWYQQALGQGPQFIFQYYEEEERQRGNFPDRFSGHQFPNYSSELNVNALLLGDSALYLCASSLLTGNSPLHFGNGTRLTVT.

The chain has TRBV24-1 and TRBJ2-1, with 10 bases matching TRBD2. Germline V gives CDR1 KGHDR, CDR2 SFDVKD. The CDR3 has 18 amino acids. V was clipped by 2 bases and J by 0 bases; unmatched bases: 6. As DNA, the CDR3 is TGTGCCACCAGTGATTCTAGCGGGGGAATGAGCTCCTACAATGAGCAGTTCTTC. Its translation: CATSDSSGGMSSYNEQFF.

V is TRBV7-2 and J is TRBJ1-1, with 7 bases that match TRBD1. V was pared by 6 bases and J by 4 bases, with 8 bases of the junction left unmatched. CDR1 and CDR2 from the germline V gene are SGHTA and FQGNSA. The CDR3 totals 14 residues. As DNA, the CDR3 is TGTGCCAGCAGGCCCACAGGGGTAGGCACTGAAGCTTTCTTT. This encodes CASRPTGVGTEAFF.

This sequence joins TRBV5-5 and TRBJ1-6; D ambiguous. The CDR3 is 14 amino acids. The germline V gene has CDR1 SGHKS and CDR2 YYEKEE (reference sequence). V gave up 4 bases and J gave up 7 bases, with 12 bases separating them. This chain's CDR3 is CASSPWPGNSPLHF. In DNA, the CDR3 is TGTGCCAGCAGCCCGTGGCCCGGGAATTCACCCCTCCACTTT. Based on the CDR3 plus reference TRBV5-5 and TRBJ1-6, the full variable domain is DAGVTQSPTHLIKTRGQQVTLRCSPISGHKSVSWYQQVLGQGPQFIFQYYEKEERGRGNFPDRFSARQFPNYSSELNVNALLLGDSALYLCASSPWPGNSPLHFGNGTRLTVT.

V and J are TRBV18 and TRBJ1-4, with a tentative D call TRBD1 (6 bases). Trimming left V 8 bases short and J 3 bases short, with 10 bases between. The CDR3 spans 13 residues. Germline CDR1 KGHSH, CDR2 LQKENI. CDR3 sequence reads: CASSRGSNEKLFF. CDR3 coding DNA: TGTGCCAGCAGCAGGGGTTCTAATGAAAAACTGTTTTTT.

This sequence joins TRBV27 and TRBJ1-5; D possibly corresponds to TRBD1 (5 bases). The CDR3 spans 15 residues. V lost 6 bases and J lost 4, with 16 bases in between. Germline loops: CDR1 MNHEY, CDR2 SMNVEV (reference sequence). In DNA form, the CDR3 reads TGTGCCAGCAGATTAGAGGGGCCAGTTAATCAGCCCCAGCATTTT. Translation gives CASRLEGPVNQPQHF.

This clone occurred once. This sequence joins TRBV7-9 and TRBJ1-6; TRBD1 might be the D (5 bases). V was clipped by 5 bases and J by 15 bases, with 26 bases between them. The CDR3 sequence is 16 residues long. Germline lookup yields CDR1 SEHNR and CDR2 FQNEAQ (reference sequence). The CDR3 DNA reads as TGTGCCAGCAGCGATAGCGACAAGACAGTTTCTATACTCCTCCACTTT. It codes for CASSDSDKTVSILLHF.

The gene calls are TRBV27 and TRBJ1-5, with D possibly being TRBD1 (5 bases). Germline loops: CDR1 MNHEY, CDR2 SMNVEV (reference sequence). V lost 6 bases to trimming and J lost 0 bases, with 9 bases between them. CDR3 length: 14 amino acids. The CDR3 spells CASSWTSSNQPQHF. The CDR3 DNA reads TGTGCCAGCAGCTGGACAAGTAGCAATCAGCCCCAGCATTTT.

J is TRBJ1-3 and V is TRBV10-1, with a tentative D call TRBD1 (5 bases). This CDR3 is built from 15 residues. V was pared by 7 bases and J by 9 bases, with 22 bases between. The germline gives CDR1 WNHNN, CDR2 SYGVQD (reference sequence). CDR3 amino acids: CASTEWVGVFGTIYF. CDR3 nucleotide sequence: TGCGCCAGCACCGAATGGGTGGGGGTTTTCGGCACCATATATTTT.

About this clone: Different DNA sequences within this sample yield the same CDR3. The CDR3 bases are TGCGCCAGCAGCTTGGGATCGAACTATGGCTACACCTTC. Protein sequence: CASSLGSNYGYTF. The rearrangement joins TRBV5-1 to TRBJ1-2; D not certain. V was shortened by 0 bases and J by 2 bases, with 5 bases between the two germline ends. The CDR3 is 13 residues long. The germline V gene has CDR1 SGHRS and CDR2 YFSETQ.

The V gene is TRBV28, the J gene TRBJ2-7; D remains ambiguous. This CDR3 region has 13 residues. Germline CDR1 MDHEN, CDR2 SYDVKM. The V gene lost 3 bases and the J gene lost 2 bases, with 8 bases spanning the gap. The CDR3: CASSLRVTYEQYF. In DNA form, the CDR3 reads TGTGCCAGCAGTTTGCGAGTCACCTACGAGCAGTACTTC.